This TCR beta chain was retrieved from a study of vaccination and CD4 T cells after COVID-19 (dated by TCRdb to the early 2020s). Describing the broader study: Convalescent patients had a positive SARS-CoV-2 result on nasal swab PCR, and of these patients, nine had mild disease and one had severe disease. Post-vaccine blood samples were taken a median of around 70 days after the second vaccine dose, with a range of 14 to 241 days. In 10 COVID-19 convalescent patients and a handful of infection-naive healthy vaccine recipients, the spike-specific CD4+ TCR repertoire before mRNA vaccination was compared with the repertoire after mRNA vaccination. Post-COVID blood samples were collected from convalescent patients a median of approximately 100 days after diagnosis, with a range of about 30 to 170 days. Participants got two doses of the Pfizer-BioNTech BNT162b2 vaccine (n=8) or two doses of the Moderna mRNA-1273 vaccine (n=2). Culture stimuli were overlapping spike peptide pools from SARS-CoV-2 and from the common cold coronaviruses HCoV-NL63, HCoV-OC43 and HCoV-229E. In the convalescent cohort there were six males and four females, among whom were two Hispanic individuals, seven Caucasians, two Asians and one multiracial person. Control cultures received a CEFX viral epitope pool as the positive control, an HIV-1 Nef peptide pool as the negative control, or no peptide.

The sample's treatment or condition label, decoded: approximately 9-day PBMC culture with coronavirus spike peptide pools or control peptides (ViraFEST assay). To expand antigen-specific T cells with peptide pools and then pick out the expanded clonotypes through TCR sequencing, the study relied on the ViraFEST assay. Positive SARS-CoV-2 PCR tests in the convalescent patients dated from March to December 2020, before Alpha, Beta and Delta variants emerged in the United States. PBMCs were cultured at 1.5 million to 2.5 million per well in IMDM supplemented with 5% human AB serum and 10 IU/ml IL-2, with around 10 ug/ml peptide pools added. On days 3 and 7, half of the culture medium was replaced with fresh IL-2-containing medium. After around 11 days of culture, CD4+ T cells were isolated by negative selection with the EasySep CD4+ T cell isolation kit. Ficoll-Paque Plus gradient centrifugation was used to isolate PBMCs from whole blood, and the isolated PBMCs were then either used fresh or cryopreserved at -140C. Culture conditions were generally each tested in triplicate wells.

The CDR3, cysteine through phenylalanine, is 15 amino acids long. Only the CDR3 DNA stays, 45 bases, in frame from base 1. V and J lose 5 bases and 6 bases, and a span of 14 bases separates them. The CDR1 and CDR2 encoded by the germline V gene are SGHTA and FQGNSA. To note about this clonotype: Its antigen is unknown. It has no much larger one-base neighbor in the sample; base qualities were not kept.

Here is what the overall study found, with its caveats: The study included relatively few convalescent patients and did not analyze early timepoints after natural infection. Nearly all vaccine-specific clones in convalescent patients (304 of 307) were mono-reactive for SARS-CoV-2 spike rather than cross-reactive with common cold coronaviruses. The median count of SARS-CoV-2-reactive clonotypes went up from under 25 after infection to 30 to 40 after vaccination, although the change was not significant. Among convalescent patients, a median around 86% of the SARS-CoV-2-reactive clones seen after vaccination appeared only after vaccination, which suggests priming specific to the vaccine.

Library method: PCR. At the Johns Hopkins FTIC core, DNA from the cultured CD4+ T cells underwent TCR sequencing with the Oncomine TCR Beta short-read assay. The QIAamp micro DNA kit was used to extract genomic DNA from the cultured CD4+ T cells. Oncomine TCR Beta libraries from cultured CD4+ T cells were pooled with unique dual indexes and sequenced on an Illumina iSeq 100. The original methods were these. Non-productive sequences were removed, and CDR3s not starting with C, not ending with F or W, or shorter than 7 amino acids were discarded. The MANAFEST web application identified antigen-specific clonotypes by comparing peptide-stimulated wells against reference wells and other culture wells. Positive clones required FDR below 0.05, an odds ratio above 5, and productive frequency above 0.1% in at least two of three replicate wells. Cross-reactive clonotypes were defined as significantly expanded in both SARS-CoV-2 spike wells and at least one common cold coronavirus spike condition. Using R version 3.6.1, CDR3 homology was evaluated through Levenshtein distances (stringdist) along with unrooted phylogenetic trees (ape). The raw public reads went through TCRdb reprocessing: fastp at Q25, MiXCR clone calling, in-frame beta chains kept. Entries are consolidated by CDR3 protein sequence, retaining the most common genes and DNA. The V and J calls were not made by the authors but by TCRdb's processing. This sample holds 15,000 to 17,000 distinct CDR3 sequences; around three quarters were observed only once. The ten largest make up approximately 11% of the sample.

The receptor was derived from a human donor who had recovered from COVID-19. Sequenced sample: CD4+ T cells from blood, cultured in vitro. This sequence uses TRBV7-2 and TRBJ1-6, and perhaps TRBD1 as D gene, on 6 matching bases. The DNA sequence is given as TGTGCCAGCAGCCCCCAACAGGGCCTTAATTCACCCCTCCACTTT. This gives the protein CASSPQQGLNSPLHF. Joined to the reference TRBV7-2 and TRBJ1-6 proteins, this CDR3 gives the full variable domain: GAGVSQSPSNKVTEKGKDVELRCDPISGHTALYWYRQSLGQGLEFLIYFQGNSAPDKSGLPSDRFSAERTGGSVSTLTIQRTQQEDSAVYLCASSPQQGLNSPLHFGNGTRLTVT.